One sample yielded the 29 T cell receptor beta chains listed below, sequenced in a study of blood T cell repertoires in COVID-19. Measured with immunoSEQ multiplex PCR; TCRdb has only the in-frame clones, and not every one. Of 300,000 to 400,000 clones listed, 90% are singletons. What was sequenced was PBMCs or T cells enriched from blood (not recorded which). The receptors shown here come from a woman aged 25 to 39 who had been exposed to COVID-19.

The CDR3 protein is CASSSTGGSLAKNIQYF. In DNA, the CDR3 is TGTGCCAGCAGCTCCACTGGGGGGTCCCTAGCCAAAAACATTCAGTACTTC. The chain couples TRBV11-2 to TRBJ2-4, with D maybe TRBD2 (6 bases). Looked up from germline, CDR1 is SGHAT and CDR2 is FQNNGV. CDR3 length equals 17 residues. Trimming took off 4 bases at V and 0 bases at J, with 16 bases between the two ends.

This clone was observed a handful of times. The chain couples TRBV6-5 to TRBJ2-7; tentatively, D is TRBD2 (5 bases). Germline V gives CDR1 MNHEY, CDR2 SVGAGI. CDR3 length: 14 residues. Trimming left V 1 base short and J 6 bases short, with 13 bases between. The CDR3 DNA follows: TGTGCCAGCAGTTACTACCCCGGGGAGAGCGAGCAGTACTTC. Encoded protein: CASSYYPGESEQYF.

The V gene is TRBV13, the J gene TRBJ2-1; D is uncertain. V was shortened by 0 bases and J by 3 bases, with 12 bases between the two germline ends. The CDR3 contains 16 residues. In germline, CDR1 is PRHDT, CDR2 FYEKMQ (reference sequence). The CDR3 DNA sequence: TGTGCCAGCAGCTTAGGGGCAGGCCGTTTCTACAATGAGCAGTTCTTC. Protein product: CASSLGAGRFYNEQFF.

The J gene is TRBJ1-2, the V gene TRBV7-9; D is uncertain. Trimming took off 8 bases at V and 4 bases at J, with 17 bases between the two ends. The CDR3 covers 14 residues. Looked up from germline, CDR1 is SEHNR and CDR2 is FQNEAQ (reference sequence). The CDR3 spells CASHPPRDFYGYTF. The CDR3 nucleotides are TGTGCCAGCCACCCTCCGAGAGACTTCTATGGCTACACCTTC.

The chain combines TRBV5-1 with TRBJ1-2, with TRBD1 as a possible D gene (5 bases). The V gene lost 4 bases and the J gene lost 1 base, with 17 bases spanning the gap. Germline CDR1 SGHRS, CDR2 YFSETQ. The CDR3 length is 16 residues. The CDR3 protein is CASSQGGRTFNYGYTF. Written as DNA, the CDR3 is TGCGCCAGCAGCCAGGGAGGAAGGACATTTAACTATGGCTACACCTTC.

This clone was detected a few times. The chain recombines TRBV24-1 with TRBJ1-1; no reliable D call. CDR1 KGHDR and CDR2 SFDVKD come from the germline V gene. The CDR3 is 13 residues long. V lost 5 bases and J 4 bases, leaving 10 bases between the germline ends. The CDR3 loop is CATSASEVTEAFF. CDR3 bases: TGTGCCACCAGTGCCTCTGAGGTCACTGAAGCTTTCTTT.

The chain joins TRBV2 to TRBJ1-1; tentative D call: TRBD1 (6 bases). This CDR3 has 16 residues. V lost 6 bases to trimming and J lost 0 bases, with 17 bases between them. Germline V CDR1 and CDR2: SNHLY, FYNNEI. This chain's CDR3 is CASSTYDRLMNTEAFF. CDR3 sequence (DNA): TGTGCCAGCAGCACTTATGACAGGTTAATGAACACTGAAGCTTTCTTT.

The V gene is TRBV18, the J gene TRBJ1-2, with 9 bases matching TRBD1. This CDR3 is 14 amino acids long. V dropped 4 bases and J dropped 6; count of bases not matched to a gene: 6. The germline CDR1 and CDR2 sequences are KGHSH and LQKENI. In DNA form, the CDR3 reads TGTGCCAGCTCACGCGAAGGGACAGGGCATGGCTACACCTTC. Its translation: CASSREGTGHGYTF.

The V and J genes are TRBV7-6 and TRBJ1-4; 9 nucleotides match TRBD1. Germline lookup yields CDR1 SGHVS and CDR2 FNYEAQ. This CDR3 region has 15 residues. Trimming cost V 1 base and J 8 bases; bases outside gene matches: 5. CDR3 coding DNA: TGTGCCAGCAGCTTAGAGACAGGGGGGGGAGAAAAACTGTTTTTT. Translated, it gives CASSLETGGGEKLFF.

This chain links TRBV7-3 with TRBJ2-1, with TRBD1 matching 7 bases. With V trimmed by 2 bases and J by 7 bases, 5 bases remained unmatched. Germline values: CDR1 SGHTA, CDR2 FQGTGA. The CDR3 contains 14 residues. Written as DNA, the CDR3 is TGTGCCAGCAGCTTAGAGGGGGCTGAAAATGAGCAGTTCTTC. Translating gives CASSLEGAENEQFF.

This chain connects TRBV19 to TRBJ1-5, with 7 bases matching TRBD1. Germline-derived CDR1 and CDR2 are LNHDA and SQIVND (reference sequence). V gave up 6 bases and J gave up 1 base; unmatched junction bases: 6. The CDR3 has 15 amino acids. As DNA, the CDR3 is TGTGCCAGTAGCCCTAGACAGGGCAGCAATCAGCCCCAGCATTTT. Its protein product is CASSPRQGSNQPQHF.

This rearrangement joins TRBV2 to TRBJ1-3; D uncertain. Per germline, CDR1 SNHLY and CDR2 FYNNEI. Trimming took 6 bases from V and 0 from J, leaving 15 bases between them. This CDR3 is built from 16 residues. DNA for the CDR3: TGTGCCAGCAGCCGGGAGGGCTTCAGCTCTGGAAACACCATATATTTT. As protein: CASSREGFSSGNTIYF.

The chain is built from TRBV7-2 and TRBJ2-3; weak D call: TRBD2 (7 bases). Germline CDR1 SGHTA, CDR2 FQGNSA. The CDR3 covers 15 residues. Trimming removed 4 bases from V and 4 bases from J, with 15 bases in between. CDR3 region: CASSSIRGGADTQYF. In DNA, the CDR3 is TGTGCCAGCAGCTCGATCAGGGGAGGGGCAGATACGCAGTATTTT.

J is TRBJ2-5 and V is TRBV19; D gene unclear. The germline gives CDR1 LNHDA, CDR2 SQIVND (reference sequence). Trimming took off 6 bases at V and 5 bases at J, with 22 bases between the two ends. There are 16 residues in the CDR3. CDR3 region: CASSPVRSPLRETQYF. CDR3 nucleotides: TGTGCCAGTAGCCCCGTCAGAAGTCCCCTGAGGGAGACCCAGTACTTC.

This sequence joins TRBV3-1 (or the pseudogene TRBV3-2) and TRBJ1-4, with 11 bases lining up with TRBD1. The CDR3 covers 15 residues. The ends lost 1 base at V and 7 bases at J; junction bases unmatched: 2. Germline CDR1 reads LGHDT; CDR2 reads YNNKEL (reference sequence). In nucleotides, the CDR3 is TGTGCCAGCAGCCAAGGTGGACAGGGGGCTGAAAAACTGTTTTTT. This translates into CASSQGGQGAEKLFF.

The CDR3: CASSLVRRVHEQFF. The CDR3 DNA sequence: TGTGCCAGCAGCTTAGTTCGGCGGGTTCACGAGCAGTTCTTC. This chain uses TRBV11-2 with TRBJ2-1; the D gene is possibly TRBD2 (5 bases). Deletions cut 1 base from V and 10 bases from J, with 14 bases between. Germline CDR1 SGHAT, CDR2 FQNNGV. The CDR3 sequence is 14 residues long.

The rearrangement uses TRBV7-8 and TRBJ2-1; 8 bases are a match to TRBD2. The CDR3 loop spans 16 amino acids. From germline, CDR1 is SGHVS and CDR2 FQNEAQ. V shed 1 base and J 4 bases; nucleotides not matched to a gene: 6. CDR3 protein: CASSLEPAGEYNEQFF. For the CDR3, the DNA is TGTGCCAGCAGCTTAGAGCCAGCGGGGGAGTACAATGAGCAGTTCTTC.

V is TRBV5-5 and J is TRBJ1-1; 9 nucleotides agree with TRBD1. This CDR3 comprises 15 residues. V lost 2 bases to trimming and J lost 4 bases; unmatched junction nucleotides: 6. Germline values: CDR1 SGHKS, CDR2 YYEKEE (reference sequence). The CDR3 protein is CASSFLVTGGTEAFF. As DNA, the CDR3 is TGTGCCAGCAGCTTCTTGGTGACAGGGGGCACTGAAGCTTTCTTT.

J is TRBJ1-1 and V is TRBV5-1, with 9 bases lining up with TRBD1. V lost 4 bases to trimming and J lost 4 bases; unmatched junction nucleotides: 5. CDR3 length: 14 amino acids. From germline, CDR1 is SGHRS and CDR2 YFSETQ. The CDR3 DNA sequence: TGCGCCAGCAGCCAGGGGACAGGGCTCACTGAAGCTTTCTTT. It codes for CASSQGTGLTEAFF.

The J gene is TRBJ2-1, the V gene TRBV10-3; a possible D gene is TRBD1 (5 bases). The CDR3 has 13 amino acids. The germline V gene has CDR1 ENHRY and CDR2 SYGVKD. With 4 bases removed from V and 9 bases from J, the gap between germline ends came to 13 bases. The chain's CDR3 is CAISGGGHGEQFF. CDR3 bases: TGTGCCATCAGTGGGGGCGGTCATGGTGAGCAGTTCTTC.

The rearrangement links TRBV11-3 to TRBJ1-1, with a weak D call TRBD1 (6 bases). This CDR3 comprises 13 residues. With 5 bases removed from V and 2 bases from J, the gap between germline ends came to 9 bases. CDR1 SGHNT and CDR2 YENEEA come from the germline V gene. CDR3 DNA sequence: TGTGCCAGCAGCGAGACAGGCAACACTGAAGCTTTCTTT. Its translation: CASSETGNTEAFF. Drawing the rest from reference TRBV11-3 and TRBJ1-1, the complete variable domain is EAGVVQSPRYKIIEKKQPVAFWCNPISGHNTLYWYLQNLGQGPELLIRYENEEAVDDSQLPKDRFSAERLKGVDSTLKIQPAELGDSAVYLCASSETGNTEAFFGQGTRLTVV.

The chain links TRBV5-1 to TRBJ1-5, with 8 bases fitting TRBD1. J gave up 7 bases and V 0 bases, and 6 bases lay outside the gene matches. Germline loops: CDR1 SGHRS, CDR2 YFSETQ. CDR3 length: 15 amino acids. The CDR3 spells CASSLGGTGGQPQHF. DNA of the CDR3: TGCGCCAGCAGCTTGGGAGGGACAGGTGGGCAGCCCCAGCATTTT.

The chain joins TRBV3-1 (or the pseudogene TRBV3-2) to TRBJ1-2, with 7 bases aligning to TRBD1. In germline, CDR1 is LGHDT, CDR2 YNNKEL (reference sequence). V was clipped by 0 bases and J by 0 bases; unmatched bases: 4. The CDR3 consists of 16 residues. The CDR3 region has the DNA TGTGCCAGCAGCCAAGATCCGGGACAGACTAACTATGGCTACACCTTC. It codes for CASSQDPGQTNYGYTF.

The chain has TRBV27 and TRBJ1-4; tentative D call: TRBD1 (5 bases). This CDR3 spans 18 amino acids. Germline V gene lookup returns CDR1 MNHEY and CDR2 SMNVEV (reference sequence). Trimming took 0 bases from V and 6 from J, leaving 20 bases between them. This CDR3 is CASSLSGGTPVADEKLFF. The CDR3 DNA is TGTGCCAGCAGTTTATCCGGGGGGACTCCAGTGGCTGATGAAAAACTGTTTTTT.

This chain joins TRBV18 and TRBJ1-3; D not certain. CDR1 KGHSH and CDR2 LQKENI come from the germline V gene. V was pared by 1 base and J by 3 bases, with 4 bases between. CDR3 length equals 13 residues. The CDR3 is CASSPQSGNTIYF. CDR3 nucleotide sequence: TGTGCCAGCTCACCACAGAGTGGAAACACCATATATTTT.

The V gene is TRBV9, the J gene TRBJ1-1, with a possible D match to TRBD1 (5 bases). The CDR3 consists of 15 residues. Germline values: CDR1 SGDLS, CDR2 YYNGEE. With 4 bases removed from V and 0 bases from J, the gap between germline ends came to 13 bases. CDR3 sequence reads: CASSLQVGMNTEAFF. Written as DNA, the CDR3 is TGTGCCAGCAGCTTACAGGTCGGAATGAACACTGAAGCTTTCTTT.

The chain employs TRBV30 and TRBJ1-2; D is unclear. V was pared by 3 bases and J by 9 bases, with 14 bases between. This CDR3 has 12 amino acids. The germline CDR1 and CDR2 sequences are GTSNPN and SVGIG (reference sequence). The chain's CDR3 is CAWRARQWSYTF. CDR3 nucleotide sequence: TGTGCCTGGAGGGCTCGACAATGGAGCTACACCTTC.

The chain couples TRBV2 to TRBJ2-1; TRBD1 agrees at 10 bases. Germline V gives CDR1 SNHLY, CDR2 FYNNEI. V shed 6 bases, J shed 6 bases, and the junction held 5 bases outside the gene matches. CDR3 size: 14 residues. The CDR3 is CASSGGTGVNEQFF. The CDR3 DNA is TGTGCCAGCAGCGGTGGGACAGGGGTCAATGAGCAGTTCTTC. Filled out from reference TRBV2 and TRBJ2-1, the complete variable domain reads EPEVTQTPSHQVTQMGQEVILRCVPISNHLYFYWYRQILGQKVEFLVSFYNNEISEKSEIFDDQFSVERPDGSNFTLKIRSTKLEDSAMYFCASSGGTGVNEQFFGPGTRLTVL.

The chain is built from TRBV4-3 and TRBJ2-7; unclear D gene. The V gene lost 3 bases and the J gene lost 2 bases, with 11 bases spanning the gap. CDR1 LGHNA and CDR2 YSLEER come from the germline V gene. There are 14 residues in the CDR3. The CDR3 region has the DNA TGCGCCAGCAGCCACTTACCCGGTCCCTACGAGCAGTACTTC. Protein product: CASSHLPGPYEQYF.